What follows are 19 T cell receptor beta chains derived from one specimen sequenced in a study of OX40 agonist ivuxolimab in advanced cancers. Clones were sequenced by immunoSEQ multiplex PCR, and TCRdb holds only the in-frame ones, with some missing. The sample shows roughly 100,000 clones, roughly 90% of them seen only once. Source: CD4+ or CD8+ T cells sorted from blood, taken in a trial of the OX40 agonist ivuxolimab. These receptors were collected from an adult with an advanced solid tumor such as melanoma, head and neck, liver or kidney cancer.

This chain uses TRBV7-2 with TRBJ2-1, with D unclear. The germline CDR1 and CDR2 sequences are SGHTA and FQGNSA. The CDR3 is made up of 11 amino acids. V gave up 2 bases and J gave up 7 bases, with 3 bases separating them. CDR3 in amino acids: CASSLLNEQFF. For the CDR3, the DNA is TGTGCCAGCAGCTTACTAAATGAGCAGTTCTTC.

The rearrangement links TRBV6-5 to TRBJ1-5; D possibly corresponds to TRBD1 (5 bases). Between the trimmed V and J ends, which lost 6 bases and 4 bases, there was a span of 10 bases. This CDR3 contains 13 residues. Germline V gene sequence: CDR1 MNHEY, CDR2 SVGAGI. The CDR3 loop reads CASRHDRNQPQHF. Written as DNA, the CDR3 is TGTGCCAGCAGGCACGACAGAAATCAGCCCCAGCATTTT.

This clone was picked up one time. The CDR3 coding sequence is TGTGCCAGCATTGGACAGACAAGAAACACCATATATTTT. Its translation is CASIGQTRNTIYF. V is TRBV6-1 and J is TRBJ1-3; possible D gene TRBD1, 6 bases. CDR1 and CDR2 (germline): MNHNS, SASEGT. Trimming removed 7 bases at V and 5 bases at J, with 12 bases between. The CDR3 is 13 residues long.

This CDR3 is CASSLAAVNYGYTF. The CDR3 nucleotides are TGTGCCAGCAGCTTAGCTGCAGTCAACTATGGCTACACCTTC. The chain links TRBV5-6 to TRBJ1-2, with unresolved D. The V end was cut by 2 bases, the J end by 2 bases, with 10 bases between. The CDR3 is 14 amino acids. Germline V CDR1 and CDR2: SGHDT, YYEEEE.

The V and J genes are TRBV7-6 and TRBJ2-2; unclear D gene. Germline V gene lookup returns CDR1 SGHVS and CDR2 FNYEAQ. The CDR3 loop spans 12 amino acids. V lost 2 bases, J lost 5 bases, and 3 bases lay in between. The DNA of the CDR3 is TGTGCCAGCAGCTTAAGGACCGGGGAGCTGTTTTTT. Translating gives CASSLRTGELFF.

This chain connects TRBV5-4 to TRBJ2-5, with 9 nucleotides matching TRBD2. The V gene's germline CDR1 is SGHNT and CDR2 YYREEE (reference sequence). This CDR3 is built from 15 residues. V dropped 1 base and J dropped 1; count of bases not matched to a gene: 2. The CDR3 nucleotides are TGTGCCAGCAGCTTGCCTAGCGGGGTCCAAGAGACCCAGTACTTC. It specifies CASSLPSGVQETQYF. The whole variable domain, filled in from reference TRBV5-4 and TRBJ2-5, reads ETGVTQSPTHLIKTRGQQVTLRCSSQSGHNTVSWYQQALGQGPQFIFQYYREEENGRGNFPPRFSGLQFPNYSSELNVNALELDDSALYLCASSLPSGVQETQYFGPGTRLLVL.

The chain employs TRBV7-9 and TRBJ1-6; D remains unclear. The CDR3 has 11 amino acids. Trimming left V 5 bases short and J 7 bases short, with 3 bases between. Germline CDR1 reads SEHNR; CDR2 reads FQNEAQ (reference sequence). In DNA form, the CDR3 reads TGTGCCAGCAGCGCGAATTCACCCCTCCACTTT. Translated: CASSANSPLHF. Using reference TRBV7-9 and TRBJ1-6 for the parts outside the CDR3, the full variable domain is DTGVSQNPRHKITKRGQNVTFRCDPISEHNRLYWYRQTLGQGPEFLTYFQNEAQLEKSRLLSDRFSAERPKGSFSTLEIQRTEQGDSAMYLCASSANSPLHFGNGTRLTVT.

CDR3: CASSLLGIKGSPLHF. CDR3 DNA sequence: TGTGCCAGCAGCTTACTGGGGATTAAGGGTTCACCCCTCCACTTT. The rearrangement joins TRBV7-9 to TRBJ1-6; D is unclear. V was clipped by 2 bases and J by 9 bases, with 14 bases between them. CDR1 is SEHNR and CDR2 is FQNEAQ in the germline V gene (reference sequence). The CDR3 loop spans 15 amino acids.

V and J are TRBV19 and TRBJ1-5, with 7 bases lining up with TRBD1. Germline V gene sequence: CDR1 LNHDA, CDR2 SQIVND (reference sequence). There are 15 residues in the CDR3. V shed 7 bases and J 5 bases; nucleotides not matched to a gene: 11. The CDR3 is CASTPRQGTDQPQHF. The CDR3 bases are TGTGCCAGTACTCCCCGACAGGGAACGGATCAGCCCCAGCATTTT.

The rearrangement uses TRBV6-1 and TRBJ2-3; 9 nucleotides align to TRBD1. Trimming cost V 6 bases and J 1 base; bases outside gene matches: 5. The CDR3 spans 15 residues. Germline values: CDR1 MNHNS, CDR2 SASEGT. CDR3 protein: CASRAGTGRTDTQYF. The CDR3 DNA is TGTGCCAGCAGAGCCGGGACAGGGCGCACAGATACGCAGTATTTT.

This chain uses TRBV19 with TRBJ1-6; 9 nucleotides line up with TRBD1. The CDR3 has 15 amino acids. Per germline, CDR1 LNHDA and CDR2 SQIVND (reference sequence). With V trimmed by 1 base and J by 9 bases, 4 bases remained unmatched. DNA for the CDR3: TGTGCCAGTAGTATAGCGGGACAGGGTGTTTCACCCCTCCACTTT. Translating it yields CASSIAGQGVSPLHF.

With respect to this clone: A junction boundary mismatches the germline segment, possibly from a read error. CDR3 in DNA: TGTGCCAGCAGCCTGGCAGGGAGGGCCTACGTCCTGACTTTC. It translates to CASSLAGRAYVLTF. The chain is built from TRBV27 and TRBJ2-6, with 7 bases identical to TRBD2. Germline V gene lookup returns CDR1 MNHEY and CDR2 SMNVEV (reference sequence). There are 14 residues in the CDR3.

The chain uses TRBV18 and TRBJ2-7; possible D gene TRBD2, 6 bases. V was clipped by 6 bases and J by 5 bases, with 17 bases between them. The CDR3 is made up of 14 amino acids. In germline, CDR1 is KGHSH, CDR2 LQKENI. The CDR3 DNA reads as TGTGCCAGCTCCCTGAGAGGGGACTCTCACGAGCAGTACTTC. Its translation: CASSLRGDSHEQYF.

The gene calls are TRBV7-2 and TRBJ1-2; TRBD1 might be the D (5 bases). Germline loops: CDR1 SGHTA, CDR2 FQGNSA. V was pared by 1 base and J by 1 base, with 10 bases between. This CDR3 has 15 residues. The CDR3 loop reads CASSLGQPVNYGYTF. The CDR3 DNA reads as TGTGCCAGCAGCTTAGGACAGCCCGTTAACTATGGCTACACCTTC.

The V and J genes are TRBV6-5 and TRBJ1-5, with 7 nucleotides matching TRBD1. The CDR3 consists of 15 residues. The V gene end was trimmed by 5 bases and the J gene end by 5 bases; junction bases not matched to a gene: 9. Germline V gene data show CDR1 as MNHEY and CDR2 as SVGAGI. CDR3 coding DNA: TGTGCCAGCAGTCCCGGGACAGCCGCTCATCAGCCCCAGCATTTT. The encoded protein is CASSPGTAAHQPQHF.

The chain recombines TRBV5-5 with TRBJ1-2; 7 positions match TRBD1. Germline assignment: CDR1 SGHKS and CDR2 YYEKEE (reference sequence). CDR3 length: 14 residues. The V segment lost 4 bases and the J segment 3 bases; nucleotides outside the gene matches: 6. For the CDR3, the DNA is TGTGCCAGCAGCGTGACAGGGAGGGACTATGGCTACACCTTC. As protein: CASSVTGRDYGYTF. The full variable domain, completed using reference TRBV5-5 and TRBJ1-2, is DAGVTQSPTHLIKTRGQQVTLRCSPISGHKSVSWYQQVLGQGPQFIFQYYEKEERGRGNFPDRFSARQFPNYSSELNVNALLLGDSALYLCASSVTGRDYGYTFGSGTRLTVV.

V and J are TRBV5-1 and TRBJ2-6; tentatively, D is TRBD1 (6 bases). Trimming pared 2 bases from V and 0 bases from J, leaving 9 bases between. Germline V gives CDR1 SGHRS, CDR2 YFSETQ. The CDR3 spans 16 residues. The CDR3 loop is CASSFAGVSGANVLTF. The CDR3 bases are TGCGCCAGCAGCTTCGCAGGGGTCTCTGGGGCCAACGTCCTGACTTTC.

V and J are TRBV28 and TRBJ2-7; 10 positions match TRBD1. V shed 7 bases, J shed 4 bases, and the junction held 10 bases outside the gene matches. The germline V gene encodes CDR1 MDHEN and CDR2 SYDVKM. The length of the CDR3 is 15 residues. In nucleotides, the CDR3 is TGTGCCAGCAAATTTTTGACAGGGGGCATTTACGAGCAGTACTTC. Translated: CASKFLTGGIYEQYF.

The chain combines TRBV5-4 with TRBJ2-2, with TRBD2 identical over 9 bases. The CDR3 extends over 16 amino acids. The junction had 3 bases not matched to a gene; V was cut back by 0 bases and J by 3 bases. CDR1 and CDR2 from the germline V gene are SGHNT and YYREEE (reference sequence). CDR3 sequence reads: CASSLGLAGDTGELFF. In nucleotides, the CDR3 is TGTGCCAGCAGCTTGGGGTTAGCGGGGGACACCGGGGAGCTGTTTTTT.